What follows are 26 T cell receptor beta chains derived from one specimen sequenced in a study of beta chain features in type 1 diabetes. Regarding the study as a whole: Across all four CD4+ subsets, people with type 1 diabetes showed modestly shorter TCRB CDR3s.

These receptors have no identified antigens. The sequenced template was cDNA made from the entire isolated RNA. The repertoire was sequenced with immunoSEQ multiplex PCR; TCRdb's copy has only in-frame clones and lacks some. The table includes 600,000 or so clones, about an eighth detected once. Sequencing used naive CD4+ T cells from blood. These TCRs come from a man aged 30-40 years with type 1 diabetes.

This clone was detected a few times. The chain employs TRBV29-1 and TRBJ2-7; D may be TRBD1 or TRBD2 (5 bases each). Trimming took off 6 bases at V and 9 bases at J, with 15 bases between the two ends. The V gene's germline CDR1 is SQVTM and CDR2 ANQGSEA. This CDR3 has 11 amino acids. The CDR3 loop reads CSVLTGGRQYF. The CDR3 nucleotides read TGCAGCGTCCTGACTGGGGGTAGGCAGTACTTC.

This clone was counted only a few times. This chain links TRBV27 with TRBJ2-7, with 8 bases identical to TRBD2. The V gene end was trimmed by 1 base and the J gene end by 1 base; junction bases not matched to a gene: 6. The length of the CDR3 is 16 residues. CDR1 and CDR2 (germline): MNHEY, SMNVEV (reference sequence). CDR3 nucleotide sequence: TGTGCCAGCAGTTTATGGGGACTAGGGCGATCCTACGAGCAGTACTTC. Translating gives CASSLWGLGRSYEQYF.

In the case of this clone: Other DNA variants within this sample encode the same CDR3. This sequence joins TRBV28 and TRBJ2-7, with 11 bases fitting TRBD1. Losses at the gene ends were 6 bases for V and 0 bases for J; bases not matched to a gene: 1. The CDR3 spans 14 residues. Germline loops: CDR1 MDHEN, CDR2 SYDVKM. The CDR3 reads CASRGTGGSYEQYF. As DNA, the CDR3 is TGTGCCAGCAGGGGGACAGGGGGCTCCTACGAGCAGTACTTC. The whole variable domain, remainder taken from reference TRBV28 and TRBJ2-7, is DVKVTQSSRYLVKRTGEKVFLECVQDMDHENMFWYRQDPGLGLRLIYFSYDVKMKEKGDIPEGYSVSREKKERFSLILESASTNQTSMYLCASRGTGGSYEQYFGPGTRLTVT.

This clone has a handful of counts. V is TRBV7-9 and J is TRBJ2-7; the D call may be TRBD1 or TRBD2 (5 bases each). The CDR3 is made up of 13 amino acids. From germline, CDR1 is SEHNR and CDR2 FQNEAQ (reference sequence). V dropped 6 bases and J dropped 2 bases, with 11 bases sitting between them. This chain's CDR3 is CASRRDGPYEQYF. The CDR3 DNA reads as TGTGCCAGCAGAAGGGACGGCCCCTACGAGCAGTACTTC.

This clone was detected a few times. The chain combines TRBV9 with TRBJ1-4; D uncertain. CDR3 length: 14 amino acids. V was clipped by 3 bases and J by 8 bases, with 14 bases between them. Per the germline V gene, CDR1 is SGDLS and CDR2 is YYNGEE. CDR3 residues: CASSASSLREKLFF. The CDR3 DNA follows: TGTGCCAGCAGCGCCTCTAGTCTACGGGAAAAACTGTTTTTT. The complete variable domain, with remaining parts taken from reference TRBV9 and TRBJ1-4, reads DSGVTQTPKHLITATGQRVTLRCSPRSGDLSVYWYQQSLDQGLQFLIQYYNGEERAKGNILERFSAQQFPDLHSELNLSSLELGDSALYFCASSASSLREKLFFGSGTQLSVL.

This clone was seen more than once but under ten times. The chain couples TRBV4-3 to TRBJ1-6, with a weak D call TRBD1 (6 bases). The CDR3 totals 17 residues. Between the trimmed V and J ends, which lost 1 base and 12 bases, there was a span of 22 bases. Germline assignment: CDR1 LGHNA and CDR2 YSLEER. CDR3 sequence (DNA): TGCGCCAGCAGCCAAGGAGAAGCAGGGGCTTCAGGAGAACCCCTCCACTTT. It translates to CASSQGEAGASGEPLHF.

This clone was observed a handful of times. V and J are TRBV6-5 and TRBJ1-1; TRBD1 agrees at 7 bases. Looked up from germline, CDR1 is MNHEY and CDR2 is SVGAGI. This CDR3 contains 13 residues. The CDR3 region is CAVYGTVDTEAFF. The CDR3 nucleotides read TGTGCAGTTTATGGGACAGTTGACACTGAAGCTTTCTTT.

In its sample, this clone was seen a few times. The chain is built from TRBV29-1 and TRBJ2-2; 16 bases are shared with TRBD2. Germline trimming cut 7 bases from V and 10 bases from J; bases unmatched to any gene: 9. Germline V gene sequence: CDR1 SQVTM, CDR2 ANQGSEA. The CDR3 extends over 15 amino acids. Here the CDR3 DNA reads TGCAGCGGTGCCGGGACTAGCGGGGGGGCTGAGGAGCTGTTTTTT. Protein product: CSGAGTSGGAEELFF.

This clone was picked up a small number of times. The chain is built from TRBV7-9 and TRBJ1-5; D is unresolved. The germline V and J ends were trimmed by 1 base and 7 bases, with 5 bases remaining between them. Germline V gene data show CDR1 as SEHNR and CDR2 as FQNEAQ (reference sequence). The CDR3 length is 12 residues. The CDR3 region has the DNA TGTGCCAGCAGCTTAGAGGCCCAGCCCCAGCATTTT. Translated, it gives CASSLEAQPQHF. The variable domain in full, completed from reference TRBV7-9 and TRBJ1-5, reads DTGVSQNPRHKITKRGQNVTFRCDPISEHNRLYWYRQTLGQGPEFLTYFQNEAQLEKSRLLSDRFSAERPKGSFSTLEIQRTEQGDSAMYLCASSLEAQPQHFGDGTRLSIL.

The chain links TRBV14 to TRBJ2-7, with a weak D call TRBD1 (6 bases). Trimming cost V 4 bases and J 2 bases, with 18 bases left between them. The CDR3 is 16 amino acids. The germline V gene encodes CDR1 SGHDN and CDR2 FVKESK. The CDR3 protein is CASSPDSGATPYEQYF. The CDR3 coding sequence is TGTGCCAGCAGCCCCGACTCAGGGGCAACACCCTACGAGCAGTACTTC. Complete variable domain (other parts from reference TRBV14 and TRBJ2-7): EAGVTQFPSHSVIEKGQTVTLRCDPISGHDNLYWYRRVMGKEIKFLLHFVKESKQDESGMPNNRFLAERTGGTYSTLKVQPAELEDSGVYFCASSPDSGATPYEQYFGPGTRLTVT.

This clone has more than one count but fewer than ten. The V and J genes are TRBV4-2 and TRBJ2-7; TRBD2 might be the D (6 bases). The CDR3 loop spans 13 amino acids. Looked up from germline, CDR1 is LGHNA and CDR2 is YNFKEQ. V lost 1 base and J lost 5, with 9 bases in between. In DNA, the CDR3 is TGTGCCAGCAGCCAAGGGGGCGGGGACGAGCAGTACTTC. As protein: CASSQGGGDEQYF.

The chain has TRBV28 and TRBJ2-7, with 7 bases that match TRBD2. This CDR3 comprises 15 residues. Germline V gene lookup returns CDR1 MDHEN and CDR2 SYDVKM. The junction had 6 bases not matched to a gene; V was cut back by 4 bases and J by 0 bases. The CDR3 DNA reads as TGTGCCAGCAGTTCTCCGGGGGGTAGCTCCTACGAGCAGTACTTC. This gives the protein CASSSPGGSSYEQYF.

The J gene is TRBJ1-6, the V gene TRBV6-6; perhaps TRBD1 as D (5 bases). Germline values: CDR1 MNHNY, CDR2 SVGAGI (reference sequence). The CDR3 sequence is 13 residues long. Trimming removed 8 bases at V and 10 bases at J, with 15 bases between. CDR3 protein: CASSRGLESPLHF. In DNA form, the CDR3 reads TGTGCCAGCTCGCGGGGCTTAGAATCACCCCTCCACTTT.

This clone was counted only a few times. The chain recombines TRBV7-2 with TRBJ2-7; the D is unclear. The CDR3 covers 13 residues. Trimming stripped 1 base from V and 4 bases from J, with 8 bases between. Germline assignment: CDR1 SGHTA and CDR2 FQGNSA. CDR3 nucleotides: TGTGCCAGCAGCTTAGATTCAGTTTACGAGCAGTACTTC. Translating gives CASSLDSVYEQYF.

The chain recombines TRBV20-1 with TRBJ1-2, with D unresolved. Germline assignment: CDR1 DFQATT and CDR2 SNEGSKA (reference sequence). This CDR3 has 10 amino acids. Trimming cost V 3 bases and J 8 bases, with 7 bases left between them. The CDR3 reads CSASPGGYTF. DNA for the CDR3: TGCAGTGCTAGCCCCGGGGGCTACACCTTC.

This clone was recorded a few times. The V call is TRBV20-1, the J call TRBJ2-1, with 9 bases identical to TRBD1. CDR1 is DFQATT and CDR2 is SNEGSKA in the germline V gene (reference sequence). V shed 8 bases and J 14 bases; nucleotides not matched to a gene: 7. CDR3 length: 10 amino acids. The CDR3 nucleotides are TGCAGTACGACAGGGGGGCCGAAGTTCTTC. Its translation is CSTTGGPKFF.

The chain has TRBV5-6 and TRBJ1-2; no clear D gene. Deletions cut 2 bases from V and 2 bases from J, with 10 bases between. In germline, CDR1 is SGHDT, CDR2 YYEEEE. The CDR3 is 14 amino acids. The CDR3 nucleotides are TGTGCCAGCAGCTTCCCTATAGAGAACTATGGCTACACCTTC. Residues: CASSFPIENYGYTF. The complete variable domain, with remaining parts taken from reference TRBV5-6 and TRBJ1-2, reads DAGVTQSPTHLIKTRGQQVTLRCSPKSGHDTVSWYQQALGQGPQFIFQYYEEEERQRGNFPDRFSGHQFPNYSSELNVNALLLGDSALYLCASSFPIENYGYTFGSGTRLTVV.

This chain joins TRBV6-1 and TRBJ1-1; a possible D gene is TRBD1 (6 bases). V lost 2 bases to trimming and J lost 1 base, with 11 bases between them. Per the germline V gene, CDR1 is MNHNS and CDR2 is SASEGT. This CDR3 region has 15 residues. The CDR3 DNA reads TGTGCCAGCAGTGAACAGGGGTTACCGAACACTGAAGCTTTCTTT. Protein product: CASSEQGLPNTEAFF.

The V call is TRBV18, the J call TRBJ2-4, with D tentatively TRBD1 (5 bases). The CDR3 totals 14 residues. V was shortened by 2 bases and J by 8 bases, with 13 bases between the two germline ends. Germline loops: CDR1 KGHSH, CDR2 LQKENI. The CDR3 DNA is TGTGCCAGCTCACCAAGTCAGGGTCACTACATTCAGTACTTC. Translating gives CASSPSQGHYIQYF.

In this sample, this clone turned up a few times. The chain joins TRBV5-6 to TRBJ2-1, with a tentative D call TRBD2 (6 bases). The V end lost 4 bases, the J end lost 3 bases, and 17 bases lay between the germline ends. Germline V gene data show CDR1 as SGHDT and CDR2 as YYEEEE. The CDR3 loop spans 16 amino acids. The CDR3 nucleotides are TGTGCCAGCAGCCCCAACGGCGGGACGGACTACAATGAGCAGTTCTTC. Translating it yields CASSPNGGTDYNEQFF.

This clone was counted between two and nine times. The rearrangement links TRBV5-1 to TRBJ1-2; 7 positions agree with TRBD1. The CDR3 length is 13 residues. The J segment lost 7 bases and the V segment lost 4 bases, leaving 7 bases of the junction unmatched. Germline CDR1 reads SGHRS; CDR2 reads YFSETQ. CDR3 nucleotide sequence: TGCGCCAGCAGCGTCACAGGGGTGGGTGGCTACACCTTC. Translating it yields CASSVTGVGGYTF.

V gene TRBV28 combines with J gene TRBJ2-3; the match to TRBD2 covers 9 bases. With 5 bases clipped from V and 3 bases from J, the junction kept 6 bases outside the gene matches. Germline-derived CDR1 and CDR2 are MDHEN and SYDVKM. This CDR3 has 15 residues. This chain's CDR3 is CASSILAGGTDTQYF. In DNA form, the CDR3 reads TGTGCCAGCAGTATACTAGCGGGTGGGACAGATACGCAGTATTTT.

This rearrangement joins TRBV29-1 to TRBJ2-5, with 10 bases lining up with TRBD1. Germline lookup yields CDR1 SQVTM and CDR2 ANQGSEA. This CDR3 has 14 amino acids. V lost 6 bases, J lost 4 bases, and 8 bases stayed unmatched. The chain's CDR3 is CSVLAGQGIETQYF. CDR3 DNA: TGCAGCGTATTGGCGGGACAGGGGATAGAGACCCAGTACTTC.

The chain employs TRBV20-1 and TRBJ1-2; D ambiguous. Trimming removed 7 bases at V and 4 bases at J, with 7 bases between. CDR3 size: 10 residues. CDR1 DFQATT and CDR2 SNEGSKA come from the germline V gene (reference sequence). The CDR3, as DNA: TGCAGTGTATTGAGCTATGGCTACACCTTC. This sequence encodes CSVLSYGYTF.

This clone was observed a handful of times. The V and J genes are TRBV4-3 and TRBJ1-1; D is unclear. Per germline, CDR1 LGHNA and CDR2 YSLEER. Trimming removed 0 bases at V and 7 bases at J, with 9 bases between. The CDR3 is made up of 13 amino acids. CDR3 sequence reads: CASSQDRSYEAFF. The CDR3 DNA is TGCGCCAGCAGCCAAGATCGCAGTTATGAAGCTTTCTTT.

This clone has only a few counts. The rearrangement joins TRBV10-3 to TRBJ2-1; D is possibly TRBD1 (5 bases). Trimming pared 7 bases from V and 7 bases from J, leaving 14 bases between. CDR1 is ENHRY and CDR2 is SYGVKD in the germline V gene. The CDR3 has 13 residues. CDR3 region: CAITKTVENEQFF. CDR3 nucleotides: TGTGCCATCACCAAGACAGTGGAGAATGAGCAGTTCTTC.